This T cell receptor (beta chain) stems from a study of cytomegalovirus exposure and HLA in healthy donors (dated by TCRdb to the late 2010s). Broadly, across the study: An earlier analysis of 587 of the donors reported around 280 Gb of sequence data and around 110 million unique TCR beta sequences obtained from some 170 million T cells. An early release that covered approximately 600 HLA-typed donors contained around 330 gigabases of sequencing data and roughly 84 million unique TCR sequences. The genetic ancestry cluster associated with self-reported Caucasian donors included 81% of the 350 to 500 genotyped donors. The aim of the study was to test whether cataloging public T cell receptors could identify signatures of past pathogen exposure. The study profiled the T cell repertoires of approximately 700 subjects by immunosequencing and related them to cytomegalovirus serostatus. In addition to the first cohort of about 650 subjects, a separate validation cohort of 130 or so different subjects was used. To predict cytomegalovirus infection status, the study brought together high-throughput TCR immunosequencing, statistical association of individual TCRs with disease status, and machine learning. A later analysis re-examined previously published TCR beta repertoires from just over 650 donors and added high-resolution HLA genotyping to investigate patterns of TCR occurrence. The later analysis used no new phenotypic data to find candidate immune exposures, relying instead on TCR beta sequences and their occurrence across donors. An earlier analysis of several hundred of the donors used high-throughput TCR beta sequencing to judge whether each TCR beta V gene segment behaved as functional or pseudogenic. Alongside the repertoire data, information on donor age, sex, ethnicity and CMV serostatus was compiled. Genome-wide SNP genotypes for about 65% of the 666 donors were used in a later genetic analysis, which treated that subset as a discovery cohort. All discovery cohort repertoires had been generated on a single sequencing platform. Class I and class II HLA loci were covered by the typing at four-digit resolution. Typing coverage varied by locus: roughly 629-630 donors for A, B, C, DRB1 and DQB1; more than 500 for DQA1; over 600 for DPA1; 450 to 480 for DPB1. About five DR-DQ haplotypes were treated as single units for association and clustering because of strong linkage in the cohort. Among about 390 genotyped donors of the cohort, an average of roughly 240,000 unique TCR beta nucleotide sequences were sequenced per donor, roughly 20% of them non-productive. Beyond this particular receptor, the publication reports: The study gave a list of about 160 TCR beta chains associated with cytomegalovirus. For the cohort, immune exposure information was limited to CMV serostatus. The authors suggested that the approach could potentially be extended to other disease states and immunological phenotypes. Because counts were too low, some 17 rarely observed V segments, including chromosome 9 orphons, were excluded from the earlier analysis of around 640 of the donors. A further reported finding was that TCR beta sequences accurately predicted the HLA-A and HLA-B alleles for most subjects in the first cohort. In this cohort, only TCR beta chains were sequenced, and detectable features were limited by the absence of alpha or paired-chain data. A later genetic analysis associated a missense DCLRE1C variant with V-gene and J-gene trimming of TCR beta chains, and an independent cohort replicated the association. Broadly in line with IMGT annotations, most TCR beta V segments showed up in productive rearrangements about 87% or about 30% of the time in an earlier analysis of several hundred of the donors. Cytomegalovirus status was reported to be diagnosed by the classifier with high specificity and sensitivity in both the original and validation cohorts. Most TCR sequences were seen in very few donors, while some public TCRs were found in many individuals. A later analysis found that TCR association rates varied across HLA loci, with DRB1 alleles showing the most associated TCRs and HLA-C alleles the fewest. Because HLA typing was unavailable for some donors at each locus, only the typed subset was used in association tests. In a later genetic analysis, fewer N-insertions in productive TCRs were reported among donors in an Asian-associated ancestry cluster than the roughly 710-donor mean. In a later analysis, most CMV-associated TCR beta chains were found to appear HLA-restricted, with HLA associations seemingly driven largely by CMV exposure. A later analysis found that HLA-associated TCR beta chains were more clonally expanded and had lower generation probabilities than equally common non-associated chains. In vitro tests confirmed that a few of the cytomegalovirus-associated TCR beta chains recognize cytomegalovirus antigens. The 87-base-pair reads could not distinguish some IMGT-functional V segments, including TRBV6-2 and TRBV6-3, so those segments were excluded. The presence/absence analyses assumed that sequencing depth was roughly uniform across donors, and that assumption may not be true. Assigning TCR associations to individual alleles was difficult when HLA alleles, especially DR and DQ, strongly co-occurred. Linkage disequilibrium might explain the correlated functional status among segregating V segments, but an unknown experimental factor could not be ruled out. According to a later analysis, parvovirus B19, influenza, CMV and Epstein-Barr virus appeared linked to several top co-occurrence clusters. A cluster of highly shared sequence variants was judged likely to represent a technical artifact of the sequencing pipeline. A later analysis associated 15,000 to 20,000 TCR beta sequences with specific HLA alleles at a false discovery rate of 0.05.

Details on this clone: Its antigen specificity is not known. No clone much larger than this one lies a single base away; base qualities are absent.

The cohort was made up of several hundred healthy bone marrow donors. At the time of sampling, all cohort members were nominally healthy, though unrecorded immune exposures were likely present. The donor was CMV seropositive and belonged to the group of 250 to 300 seropositive cohort members. A peripheral blood sample was collected from each donor, and TCR beta sequencing was performed on peripheral blood mononuclear cells. Genomic DNA extraction from the blood cell samples was performed with the Qiagen DNeasy Blood Extraction Kit. After removal of 4 bases from V and 1 base from J, the junction retains 5 bases not matched to a gene. For CDR1 and CDR2, the germline V gene lists SGHRS and YFSETQ. Spanning cysteine to phenylalanine, the CDR3 consists of 15 amino acids. Left in the record is the CDR3 DNA by itself, 45 bases read in frame from the first base. The library was prepared using the immunoSEQ multiplex PCR assay. A mixture of 60 forward primers for TCR Vbeta segments and 13 reverse primers for TCR Jbeta segments was used in the multiplex PCR. The CDR3 region of rearranged TCR beta genes was amplified from genomic DNA with a multiplex PCR assay. The amplified TCR beta libraries were sequenced on the Illumina HiSeq System as 87-base-pair reads. Concerning the study's data processing: In a later analysis, 80 million or so unique TCR beta chains were counted across the approximately 640 repertoires, and around 10 million of these chains were shared by at least two donors. Raw reads were error-corrected and collapsed into unique sequences with a nearest-neighbor algorithm that merged closely related sequences to remove PCR and sequencing errors. Alignment of CDR3 sequences to IMGT reference sequences was used to assign V, D and J gene segments. For a sequence to be retained, a match of at least six nucleotides to both a V gene segment and a J gene segment was required. A rearrangement was called productive if the CDR3 had no stop codons and remained in frame with V and J, and every other rearrangement was called non-productive. Following IMGT convention, CDR3 was defined as the stretch from the second conserved V-encoded cysteine up to the conserved J-encoded phenylalanine. The earlier analysis of a few hundred of the donors excluded sequences that lacked an unambiguous match to a single V gene segment. In an earlier analysis of 450 to 750 of the donors, a V segment was called functional when productive rearrangements were above 56.7%, and segregating when the standard deviation between donors exceeded 5%. A statistical classification framework was built for diagnosing cytomegalovirus status from the catalog of TCR beta chain sequences. V and J gene assignment, in a later analysis, came from comparing TCR nucleotide sequences with IMGT/GENE-DB human TR gene sequences. In a later analysis, CDR3 sequences and most-parsimonious VDJ recombination scenarios were assigned using the TCRdist pipeline. In a later analysis, each TCR beta chain was defined by its CDR3 amino acid sequence together with its V-gene family, and reads without a unique V-gene family were excluded. A later analysis removed roughly 590 highly shared, low-generation-probability nucleotide sequences to deal with suspected cross-contamination and a sequencing artifact. In a later analysis, a clonal expansion index for each public chain was calculated from normalized within-repertoire ranks of inferred template counts. A later analysis computed generation probabilities with a VDJ recombination model fitted to out-of-frame rearrangements, and checked the results against IGoR. In a later analysis, TCR-TCR, TCR-HLA and TCR-CMV co-occurrence was scored with hypergeometric tests, and a repertoire-size bias correction was applied to TCR pairs. To estimate false discovery rates, a later analysis permuted the HLA or CMV assignments 20 times. In a later analysis, co-occurring TCRs were grouped with DBSCAN, and TCRdist sequence similarity was added when clustering was performed within HLA-allele-positive subsets. Repertoires with fewer than 30,000 or more than 120,000 public chains, plus five repertoires with anomalous nucleotide sharing, were excluded from co-occurrence clustering. TCRdb provides this immuneACCESS table in a form limited to in-frame rearrangements. Some clones are lacking; in checked studies, under half of them reflect an unresolved V gene, and why the rest are absent is not known. The DNA was the basis for D and trimming; V, J and clone size are from that table. The sample table holds 150,000 to 200,000 clones, of which 80% to 85% were seen once. The ten largest clones take up 7.5% to 9.5% of the sample.

The sequence derives from a male donor in good health and CMV-seropositive. The V gene is TRBV5-1 and the J gene is TRBJ2-3; TRBD1 agrees with 8 junctional bases. Sequencing used PBMCs. The CDR3 reads CASSPGQGGTDTQYF. Here is the DNA: TGCGCCAGCAGCCCCGGACAGGGTGGCACAGATACGCAGTATTTT.